The 21 T cell receptor beta chains presented below share a single source sample, sequenced in a study of OX40 agonist ivuxolimab in advanced cancers. Clones were sequenced by immunoSEQ multiplex PCR, and TCRdb holds only the in-frame ones, with some missing. The sample holds fewer than 20,000 clones, 84% seen once. Sequencing used CD4+ or CD8+ T cells sorted from blood, obtained in a trial of the OX40 agonist ivuxolimab. These receptors originate from an adult with an advanced solid tumor such as melanoma, head and neck, liver or kidney cancer.

V usage is TRBV2 and J usage is TRBJ1-5; D unclear. The V gene's germline CDR1 is SNHLY and CDR2 FYNNEI. The CDR3 runs 15 residues. V was clipped by 4 bases and J by 0 bases, with 10 bases between them. The CDR3 here is CASSVGQYSNQPQHF. The CDR3 DNA reads as TGTGCCAGCAGTGTAGGGCAGTATAGCAATCAGCCCCAGCATTTT.

The V call is TRBV28, the J call TRBJ2-7, with 11 bases lining up with TRBD1. Germline CDR1 MDHEN, CDR2 SYDVKM. The J segment lost 3 bases and the V segment lost 1 base, leaving 2 bases of the junction unmatched. The CDR3 is 15 amino acids. CDR3 bases: TGTGCCAGCAGTTTATATGGGACAGGGGGCTACGAGCAGTACTTC. It translates to CASSLYGTGGYEQYF.

The chain is built from TRBV7-9 and TRBJ1-1, with D hard to call. Trimming took 5 bases from V and 1 from J, leaving 17 bases between them. Looked up from germline, CDR1 is SEHNR and CDR2 is FQNEAQ (reference sequence). The CDR3 is 16 residues long. For the CDR3, the DNA is TGTGCCAGCAGCCCCACGGTTACATGGCCGAACACTGAAGCTTTCTTT. Amino acid sequence: CASSPTVTWPNTEAFF.

The chain joins TRBV7-9 to TRBJ1-1; D is perhaps TRBD1 (5 bases). Trimming cost V 5 bases and J 3 bases, with 13 bases left between them. CDR3 size: 14 residues. Germline CDR1 reads SEHNR; CDR2 reads FQNEAQ (reference sequence). CDR3 sequence reads: CASSPTVVHTEAFF. Here the CDR3 DNA reads TGTGCCAGCAGCCCGACAGTAGTCCACACTGAAGCTTTCTTT.

This clone was seen once. CDR3 coding DNA: TGTGCCAGCAGCTCCCGGGGGTTGGCGACCGGGGAGCTGTTTTTT. Translation gives CASSSRGLATGELFF. The V and J genes are TRBV11-2 and TRBJ2-2; D might be TRBD2 (6 bases). This CDR3 is 15 amino acids long. V lost 4 bases and J 5 bases, leaving 14 bases between the germline ends. Germline CDR1 SGHAT, CDR2 FQNNGV.

The chain recombines TRBV27 with TRBJ2-7; 8 nucleotides match TRBD1. CDR1 and CDR2 from the germline V gene are MNHEY and SMNVEV (reference sequence). The V gene end was trimmed by 3 bases and the J gene end by 2 bases; junction bases not matched to a gene: 3. The CDR3 consists of 14 residues. The CDR3 sequence is CASSLRTGPYEQYF. The CDR3 DNA sequence: TGTGCCAGCAGTTTGCGGACAGGGCCCTACGAGCAGTACTTC.

The DNA for the CDR3 is TGTGCCAGCAGCCCTCCCGGGACAGGGTATGGCTACACCTTC. This sequence encodes CASSPPGTGYGYTF. The V call is TRBV5-4, the J call TRBJ1-2; 9 nucleotides align to TRBD1. V dropped 4 bases and J dropped 5; count of bases not matched to a gene: 6. The germline V gene encodes CDR1 SGHNT and CDR2 YYREEE (reference sequence). This CDR3 is 14 amino acids long. The entire variable domain, with the rest obtained from reference TRBV5-4 and TRBJ1-2, is as follows: ETGVTQSPTHLIKTRGQQVTLRCSSQSGHNTVSWYQQALGQGPQFIFQYYREEENGRGNFPPRFSGLQFPNYSSELNVNALELDDSALYLCASSPPGTGYGYTFGSGTRLTVV.

The rearrangement joins TRBV2 to TRBJ2-1; tentatively, D is TRBD2 (6 bases). The CDR3 loop spans 12 amino acids. V was shortened by 5 bases and J by 10 bases, with 12 bases between the two germline ends. The germline V gene encodes CDR1 SNHLY and CDR2 FYNNEI. DNA for the CDR3: TGTGCCAGCAGTTACTCCCGGGGGGAGCAGTTCTTC. Translation: CASSYSRGEQFF.

The chain is built from TRBV27 and TRBJ1-5; the D is unclear. Germline V CDR1 and CDR2: MNHEY, SMNVEV (reference sequence). V was shortened by 2 bases and J by 4 bases, with 18 bases between the two germline ends. This CDR3 region has 17 residues. CDR3 protein: CASSLIFPVTENQPQHF. In DNA form, the CDR3 reads TGTGCCAGCAGTTTAATTTTCCCGGTAACAGAAAATCAGCCCCAGCATTTT.

The V call is TRBV6-6, the J call TRBJ1-5; D is possibly TRBD1 (5 bases). CDR3 length equals 15 residues. Trimming cost V 2 bases and J 0 bases, with 8 bases left between them. Germline V gene sequence: CDR1 MNHNY, CDR2 SVGAGI (reference sequence). The CDR3 is CASSYATVSNQPQHF. The CDR3 bases are TGTGCCAGCAGTTACGCGACAGTTAGCAATCAGCCCCAGCATTTT.

V and J are TRBV28 and TRBJ2-5; D is ambiguous. CDR3 length: 11 amino acids. Germline lookup yields CDR1 MDHEN and CDR2 SYDVKM. Deletions cut 7 bases from V and 1 base from J, with 4 bases between. The CDR3 nucleotides read TGTGCCAGCACCTTCCAAGAGACCCAGTACTTC. Protein: CASTFQETQYF. Full variable domain (rest looked up from reference TRBV28 and TRBJ2-5): DVKVTQSSRYLVKRTGEKVFLECVQDMDHENMFWYRQDPGLGLRLIYFSYDVKMKEKGDIPEGYSVSREKKERFSLILESASTNQTSMYLCASTFQETQYFGPGTRLLVL.

The rearrangement links TRBV4-3 to TRBJ1-1; 9 bases are a match to TRBD1. V trimming: 2 bases; J trimming: 6 bases; junction bases outside the gene matches: 7. Germline-derived CDR1 and CDR2 are LGHNA and YSLEER. This CDR3 comprises 15 residues. CDR3 coding DNA: TGCGCCAGCAGCCAACCCGGGACAGGGCGCCCTGAAGCTTTCTTT. This translates into CASSQPGTGRPEAFF.

The chain couples TRBV28 to TRBJ2-7; D may be TRBD1 or TRBD2 (5 bases each). V shed 5 bases and J shed 2 bases, with 19 bases lying between them. The CDR3 has 16 amino acids. Germline V gives CDR1 MDHEN, CDR2 SYDVKM. CDR3 coding DNA: TGTGCCAGCAGTCAGCCGGGACGGGATAATGCCTACGAGCAGTACTTC. Encoded protein: CASSQPGRDNAYEQYF.

The count of this clone is one. The CDR3 region has the DNA TGTGCCAGCAGTCTAGGGCCCTTCACAGATACGCAGTATTTT. This codes for CASSLGPFTDTQYF. This chain joins TRBV2 and TRBJ2-3; no definite D call. Germline-derived CDR1 and CDR2 are SNHLY and FYNNEI. The CDR3 extends over 14 amino acids. With 5 bases removed from V and 2 bases from J, the gap between germline ends came to 11 bases.

CDR3: CASSPELFLGGTNTGELFF. DNA for the CDR3: TGTGCCAGCAGTCCGGAGTTGTTTCTTGGGGGGACGAACACCGGGGAGCTGTTTTTT. V gene TRBV28 combines with J gene TRBJ2-2; D is perhaps TRBD2 (6 bases). Germline-derived CDR1 and CDR2 are MDHEN and SYDVKM. Deletions cut 5 bases from V and 0 bases from J, with 22 bases between. The CDR3 is made up of 19 amino acids.

Sample share makes this clone medium-sized (0.01 to 0.1%). The rearrangement joins TRBV5-6 to TRBJ1-2; no definite D call. Germline loops: CDR1 SGHDT, CDR2 YYEEEE. The V gene lost 4 bases and the J gene lost 8 bases, with 12 bases spanning the gap. This CDR3 spans 12 amino acids. The CDR3, as DNA: TGTGCCAGCAGCAGCCTCATGGGGGGCTACACCTTC. Translating it yields CASSSLMGGYTF.

This clone was counted a single time. This rearrangement joins TRBV19 to TRBJ1-2; TRBD1 might be the D (5 bases). The CDR3 loop spans 14 amino acids. CDR1 and CDR2 (germline): LNHDA, SQIVND (reference sequence). The V gene lost 5 bases and the J gene lost 8 bases, with 18 bases spanning the gap. CDR3 in amino acids: CASSALGGVNGYTF. The CDR3 bases are TGTGCCAGTAGTGCCCTGGGGGGGGTGAACGGCTACACCTTC.

This clone was recorded once. The chain recombines TRBV2 with TRBJ2-5; D remains unclear. V was shortened by 6 bases and J by 4 bases, with 9 bases between the two germline ends. From germline, CDR1 is SNHLY and CDR2 FYNNEI. The CDR3 has 12 amino acids. Here the CDR3 DNA reads TGTGCCAGCAGACGATTAGGAGAGACCCAGTACTTC. The encoded protein is CASRRLGETQYF.

This rearrangement joins TRBV6-6 to TRBJ2-3; 9 nucleotides match TRBD1. The junction had 3 bases not matched to a gene; V was cut back by 4 bases and J by 1 base. From germline, CDR1 is MNHNY and CDR2 SVGAGI (reference sequence). The CDR3 loop spans 15 amino acids. DNA for the CDR3: TGTGCCAGCAGTTGGGGACAGGGAGGCACAGATACGCAGTATTTT. The encoded protein is CASSWGQGGTDTQYF.

This chain uses TRBV11-2 with TRBJ1-6; a weak D match, TRBD1 (6 bases). V was pared by 5 bases and J by 8 bases, with 13 bases between. This CDR3 spans 14 amino acids. The germline CDR1 and CDR2 sequences are SGHAT and FQNNGV. The CDR3 bases are TGTGCCAGCAGCCAGGGGATGGGGGATTCACCCCTCCACTTT. It codes for CASSQGMGDSPLHF.

This chain joins TRBV27 and TRBJ1-5, with a weak D call TRBD1 (5 bases). This CDR3 contains 13 residues. Germline CDR1 reads MNHEY; CDR2 reads SMNVEV (reference sequence). V lost 4 bases and J lost 6, with 10 bases in between. Written as DNA, the CDR3 is TGTGCCAGCAGTTGGGGCGCGGGTCAGCCCCAGCATTTT. Protein product: CASSWGAGQPQHF.